A single sample gave rise to the 3 T cell receptor beta chains below, sequenced in a study of CD8 T cells in ankylosing spondylitis. The study's findings and limits: A motif of under 10 highly homologous TCR beta variants was seen as apparently characteristic of ankylosing spondylitis blood.

Each CDR3 protein gets one entry after TCRdb re-called the 5' RACE reads with MiXCR. The table has fewer than 550,000 distinct CDR3 sequences, about 5.7% seen once; the top ten hold under 4.5%. No cognate antigen is known for these TCRs. Material: blood, either unsorted or a sorted T cell fraction (not recorded which). Every receptor here comes from a male donor with ankylosing spondylitis.

This clonotype was counted ten times or more. This chain connects TRBV7-2 to TRBJ1-1; D is undetermined. The V gene's germline CDR1 is SGHTA and CDR2 FQGNSA. The CDR3 spans 14 residues. With 4 bases removed from V and 1 base from J, the gap between germline ends came to 10 bases. The CDR3 sequence is CASSWGGGNTEAFF. DNA of the CDR3: TGTGCCAGCAGCTGGGGTGGAGGGAACACTGAAGCTTTCTTT.

Only a few counts were recorded for this clonotype. The chain's CDR3 is CASSLARDGAGAYNEQFF. The CDR3, as DNA: TGCGCCAGCAGCTTGGCCCGAGATGGAGCGGGGGCATACAATGAGCAGTTCTTC. The rearrangement joins TRBV5-1 to TRBJ2-1; TRBD2 matches 8 bases. V lost 0 bases and J lost 4; bases outside the gene matches: 12. The CDR3 is 18 amino acids. CDR1 is SGHRS and CDR2 is YFSETQ in the germline V gene.

This clonotype was detected once. This could be a read error, since a much larger clone is one nucleotide away. This likely comes from a read error, as the CDR3 has no conserved phenylalanine or tryptophan at its end. The chain employs TRBV6-5 and TRBJ1-2, with a tentative D call TRBD1 (5 bases). CDR3 length equals 14 residues. The germline gives CDR1 MNHEY, CDR2 SVGAGI. Trimming cost V 4 bases and J 1 base, with 10 bases left between them. CDR3 DNA sequence: TGTGCCAGCAGTTTGCGGGGGTTTAACTATGGCTACACCATC. Translated: CASSLRGFNYGYTI.